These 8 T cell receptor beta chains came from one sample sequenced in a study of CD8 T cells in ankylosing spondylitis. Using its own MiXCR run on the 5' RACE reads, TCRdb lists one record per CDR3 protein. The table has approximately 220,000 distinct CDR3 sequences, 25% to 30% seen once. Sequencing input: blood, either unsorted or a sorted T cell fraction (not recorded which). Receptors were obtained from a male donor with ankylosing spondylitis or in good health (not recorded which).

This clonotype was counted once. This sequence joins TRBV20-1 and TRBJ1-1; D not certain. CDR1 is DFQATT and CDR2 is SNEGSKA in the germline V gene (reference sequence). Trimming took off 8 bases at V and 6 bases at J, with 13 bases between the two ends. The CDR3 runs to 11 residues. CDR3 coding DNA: TGCAGTACCGGTCGCGACGCTGAAGCTTTCTTT. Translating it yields CSTGRDAEAFF.

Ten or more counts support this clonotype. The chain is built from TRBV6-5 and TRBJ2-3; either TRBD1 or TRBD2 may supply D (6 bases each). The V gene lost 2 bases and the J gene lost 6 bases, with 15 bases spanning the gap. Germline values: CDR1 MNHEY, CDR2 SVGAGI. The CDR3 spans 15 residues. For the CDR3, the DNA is TGTGCCAGCAGTTACAACGGGGGCCGGTCTGATACGCAGTATTTT. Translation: CASSYNGGRSDTQYF.

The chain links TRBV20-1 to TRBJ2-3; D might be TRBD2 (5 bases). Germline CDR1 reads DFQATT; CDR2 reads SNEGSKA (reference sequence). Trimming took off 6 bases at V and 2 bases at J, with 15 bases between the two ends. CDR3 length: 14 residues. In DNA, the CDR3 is TGCAGTGCAACCCTCGGACTGAACACAGATACGCAGTATTTT. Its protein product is CSATLGLNTDTQYF.

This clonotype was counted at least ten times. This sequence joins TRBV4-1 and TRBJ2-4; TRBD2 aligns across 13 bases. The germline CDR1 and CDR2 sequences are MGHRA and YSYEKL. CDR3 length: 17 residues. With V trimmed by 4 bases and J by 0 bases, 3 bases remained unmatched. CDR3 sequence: CASSRLAGGIAKNIQYF. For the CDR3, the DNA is TGCGCCAGCAGCCGACTAGCGGGAGGAATAGCCAAAAACATTCAGTACTTC.

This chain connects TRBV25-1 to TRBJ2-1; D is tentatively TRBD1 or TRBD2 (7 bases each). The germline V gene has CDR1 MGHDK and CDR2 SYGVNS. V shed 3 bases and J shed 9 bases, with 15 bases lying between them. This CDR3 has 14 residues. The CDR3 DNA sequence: TGTGCCAGCAGTGACCTCAGGGGGGGCAGTGAGCAGTTCTTC. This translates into CASSDLRGGSEQFF.

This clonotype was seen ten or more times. The CDR3 loop is CASSPSYGLATNTGELFF. The CDR3 region has the DNA TGTGCCAGCAGCCCTAGCTACGGACTAGCGACCAACACCGGGGAGCTGTTTTTT. The genes are TRBV5-4 and TRBJ2-2, with TRBD2 matching over 9 bases. With V trimmed by 4 bases and J by 2 bases, 12 bases remained unmatched. The CDR3 has 18 amino acids. Germline CDR1 and CDR2: SGHNT and YYREEE (reference sequence).

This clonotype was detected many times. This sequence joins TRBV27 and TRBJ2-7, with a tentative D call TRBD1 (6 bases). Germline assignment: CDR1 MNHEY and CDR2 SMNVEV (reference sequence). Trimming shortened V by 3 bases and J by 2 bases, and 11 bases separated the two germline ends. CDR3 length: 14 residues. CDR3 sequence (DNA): TGTGCCAGCAGTTTGTTGGGGGCCGCCTACGAGCAGTACTTC. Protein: CASSLLGAAYEQYF.

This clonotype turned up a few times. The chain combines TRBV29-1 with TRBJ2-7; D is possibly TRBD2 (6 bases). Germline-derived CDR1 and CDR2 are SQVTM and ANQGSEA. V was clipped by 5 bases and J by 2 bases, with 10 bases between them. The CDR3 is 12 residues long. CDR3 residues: CSVRPSAYEQYF. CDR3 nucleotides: TGCAGCGTTCGACCTAGCGCCTACGAGCAGTACTTC.